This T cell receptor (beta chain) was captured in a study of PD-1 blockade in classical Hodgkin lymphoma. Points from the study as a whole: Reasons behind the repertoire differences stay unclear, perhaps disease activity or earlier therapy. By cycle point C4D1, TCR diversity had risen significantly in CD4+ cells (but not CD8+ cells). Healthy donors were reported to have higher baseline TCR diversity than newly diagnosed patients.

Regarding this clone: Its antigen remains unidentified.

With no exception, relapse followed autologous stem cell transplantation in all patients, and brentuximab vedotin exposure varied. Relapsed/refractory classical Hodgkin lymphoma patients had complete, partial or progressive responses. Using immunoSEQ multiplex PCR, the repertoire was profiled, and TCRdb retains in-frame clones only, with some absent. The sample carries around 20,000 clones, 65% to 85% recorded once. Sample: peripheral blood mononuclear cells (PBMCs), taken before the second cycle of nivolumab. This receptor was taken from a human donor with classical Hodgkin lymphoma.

CDR3 sequence: CASSLATGRTDTQYF. CDR3 nucleotides: TGTGCCAGCAGCTTGGCGACAGGGCGCACAGATACGCAGTATTTT. The rearrangement uses TRBV5-5 and TRBJ2-3, with TRBD1 matching 7 bases. The junction had 2 bases not matched to a gene; V was cut back by 0 bases and J by 1 base. The CDR3 runs to 15 residues. Germline V gene data show CDR1 as SGHKS and CDR2 as YYEKEE (reference sequence). Full variable domain (remainder filled in from reference TRBV5-5 and TRBJ2-3): DAGVTQSPTHLIKTRGQQVTLRCSPISGHKSVSWYQQVLGQGPQFIFQYYEKEERGRGNFPDRFSARQFPNYSSELNVNALLLGDSALYLCASSLATGRTDTQYFGPGTRLTVL.